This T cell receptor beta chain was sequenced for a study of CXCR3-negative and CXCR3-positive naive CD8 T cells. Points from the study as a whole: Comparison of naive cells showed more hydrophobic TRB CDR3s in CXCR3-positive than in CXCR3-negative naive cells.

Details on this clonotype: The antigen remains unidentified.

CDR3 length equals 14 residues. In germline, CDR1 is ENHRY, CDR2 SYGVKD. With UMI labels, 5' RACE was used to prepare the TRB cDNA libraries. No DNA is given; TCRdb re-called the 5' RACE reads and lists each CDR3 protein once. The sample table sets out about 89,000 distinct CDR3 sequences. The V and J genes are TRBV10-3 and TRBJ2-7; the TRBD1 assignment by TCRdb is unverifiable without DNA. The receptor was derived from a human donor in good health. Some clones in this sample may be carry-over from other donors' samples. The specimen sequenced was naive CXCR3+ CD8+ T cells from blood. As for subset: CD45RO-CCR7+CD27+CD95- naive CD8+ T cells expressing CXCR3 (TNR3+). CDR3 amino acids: CAISFPGQSFEQYF.